Sequencing of this T cell receptor (beta chain) was carried out in a study of T cell repertoires in cytomegalovirus infection. Study context: Recently identified HLA-C-restricted CMV epitopes and well-studied HLA-B-restricted CMV epitopes were used by the study. Both CMV infection and a matching HLA type were indicated by public TCR beta signatures.

TCRdb re-derived calls from the reads in MiXCR, one entry per CDR3 protein. The table records some 310,000 distinct CDR3 sequences, around a quarter of them present only once. The CDR3 loop spans 18 amino acids. J gave up 3 bases and V 5 bases, and 11 bases lay outside the gene matches. Germline V CDR1 and CDR2: SGHTA, FQGNSA. Study-wide points: People with CMV and the relevant HLA were identified by cumulative public TCR beta family frequency. The response measured ex vivo was dominated by TCR beta clonotypes (HLA-C-restricted and CMV-specific).

In the case of this clonotype: What it recognizes is unknown.

The TCR sequence derives from a human donor in good health (CMV status not recorded). Some clones in this sample may be carry-over from other donors' samples. The rearrangement uses TRBV7-2 and TRBJ2-2; TRBD2 matches 11 bases. Sequences were derived from cultured PBMCs, sampled from culture after CMV antigen stimulation. Here the CDR3 DNA reads TGTGCCAGCAGCCTAGGGGCTAGCGGGAGGCGCTACACCGGGGAGCTGTTTTTT. This gives the protein CASSLGASGRRYTGELFF. Using reference TRBV7-2 and TRBJ2-2 for the parts outside the CDR3, the full variable domain is GAGVSQSPSNKVTEKGKDVELRCDPISGHTALYWYRQSLGQGLEFLIYFQGNSAPDKSGLPSDRFSAERTGGSVSTLTIQRTQQEDSAVYLCASSLGASGRRYTGELFFGEGSRLTVL.